Shown below are 20 T cell receptor beta chains from a single sample sequenced in a study of cytomegalovirus exposure and HLA in healthy donors. Clones were read by immunoSEQ multiplex PCR, and TCRdb kept only the in-frame ones, dropping some. The data hold 200,000 to 250,000 clones, with over 80% observed a single time. Sequencing was performed on PBMCs. The receptors were sampled from a woman between 18 and 30 years old in good health and CMV-seronegative.

The rearrangement joins TRBV9 to TRBJ2-7, with D perhaps TRBD2 (6 bases). The CDR3 loop spans 15 amino acids. V was clipped by 0 bases and J by 2 bases, with 12 bases between them. Germline assignment: CDR1 SGDLS and CDR2 YYNGEE. The CDR3 is CASSVALALTYEQYF. DNA of the CDR3: TGTGCCAGCAGCGTAGCCCTAGCGCTTACCTACGAGCAGTACTTC.

V gene TRBV19 combines with J gene TRBJ2-7, with 7 bases lining up with TRBD2. Germline trimming cut 3 bases from V and 1 base from J; bases unmatched to any gene: 0. The CDR3 runs 13 residues. The germline gives CDR1 LNHDA, CDR2 SQIVND (reference sequence). In nucleotides, the CDR3 is TGTGCCAGTAGTATCGGGGGGTCCTACGAGCAGTACTTC. Its translation: CASSIGGSYEQYF.

This rearrangement joins TRBV11-2 to TRBJ1-3; TRBD1 is a possible D gene (6 bases). In germline, CDR1 is SGHAT, CDR2 FQNNGV. V gave up 4 bases and J gave up 2 bases, with 15 bases separating them. The CDR3 length is 16 residues. The CDR3 bases are TGTGCCAGCAGCTCGGGACAACTAGGCGCTGGAAACACCATATATTTT. It codes for CASSSGQLGAGNTIYF.

CDR3 sequence reads: CASTGYAAGETQYF. In DNA, the CDR3 is TGTGCCAGCACTGGATACGCCGCGGGGGAGACCCAGTACTTC. This rearrangement joins TRBV6-5 to TRBJ2-5; TRBD2 is a possible D gene (6 bases). The germline CDR1 and CDR2 sequences are MNHEY and SVGAGI. The CDR3 is 14 amino acids. Trimming cost V 7 bases and J 5 bases, with 17 bases left between them.

The V call is TRBV28, the J call TRBJ1-1, with D possibly matching TRBD1 (6 bases). The V end was cut by 3 bases, the J end by 4 bases, with 15 bases between. The CDR3 contains 15 residues. Germline V CDR1 and CDR2: MDHEN, SYDVKM. CDR3 protein: CASSLGTRGGTEAFF. In DNA form, the CDR3 reads TGTGCCAGCAGTTTGGGGACCAGGGGTGGCACTGAAGCTTTCTTT.

V and J are TRBV6-5 and TRBJ2-2; D is possibly TRBD2 (6 bases). V lost 2 bases and J 4 bases, leaving 11 bases between the germline ends. CDR1 is MNHEY and CDR2 is SVGAGI in the germline V gene. The CDR3 contains 15 residues. The CDR3 sequence: CASSYGGIGTGELFF. The CDR3 DNA sequence: TGTGCCAGCAGTTACGGGGGGATCGGCACCGGGGAGCTGTTTTTT.

The chain recombines TRBV7-8 with TRBJ2-7; TRBD2 is a possible D gene (5 bases). V shed 1 base and J shed 6 bases, with 16 bases lying between them. This CDR3 contains 15 residues. Germline values: CDR1 SGHVS, CDR2 FQNEAQ. The CDR3 loop is CASSLGRMAVGEQYF. As DNA, the CDR3 is TGTGCCAGCAGCTTAGGGAGGATGGCAGTAGGCGAGCAGTACTTC.

The rearrangement joins TRBV14 to TRBJ1-2, with 9 bases identical to TRBD1. This CDR3 comprises 16 residues. In germline, CDR1 is SGHDN, CDR2 FVKESK. The trim removed 3 bases at V and 8 bases at J, leaving 13 bases unmatched. The CDR3 region is CASSQFFGDRGDGYTF. The CDR3 coding sequence is TGTGCCAGCAGCCAGTTTTTTGGTGACAGGGGGGACGGCTACACCTTC.

The chain combines TRBV5-1 with TRBJ2-7; 8 nucleotides line up with TRBD1. V lost 2 bases and J lost 2; bases outside the gene matches: 6. This CDR3 is 15 amino acids long. Looked up from germline, CDR1 is SGHRS and CDR2 is YFSETQ. CDR3 coding DNA: TGCGCCAGCAGCTTAGAGGGACAGGTCGCCTACGAGCAGTACTTC. Translated, it gives CASSLEGQVAYEQYF. Complete variable domain (other parts from reference TRBV5-1 and TRBJ2-7): KAGVTQTPRYLIKTRGQQVTLSCSPISGHRSVSWYQQTPGQGLQFLFEYFSETQRNKGNFPGRFSGRQFSNSRSEMNVSTLELGDSALYLCASSLEGQVAYEQYFGPGTRLTVT.

V gene TRBV6-5 combines with J gene TRBJ2-1; the match to TRBD2 covers 7 bases. Germline V CDR1 and CDR2: MNHEY, SVGAGI. The CDR3 covers 13 residues. The V gene end was trimmed by 6 bases and the J gene end by 6 bases; junction bases not matched to a gene: 5. The CDR3 reads CASRTSSGNEQFF. DNA of the CDR3: TGTGCCAGCAGAACCTCTAGCGGCAATGAGCAGTTCTTC.

The chain is built from TRBV4-1 and TRBJ2-7, with D tentatively TRBD2 (6 bases). V shed 0 bases and J shed 2 bases, with 14 bases lying between them. CDR1 MGHRA and CDR2 YSYEKL come from the germline V gene. This CDR3 comprises 16 residues. The CDR3 region is CASSQDWASEPYEQYF. In nucleotides, the CDR3 is TGCGCCAGCAGCCAAGATTGGGCTAGCGAACCCTACGAGCAGTACTTC.

V gene TRBV2 combines with J gene TRBJ1-5; TRBD1 aligns across 8 bases. Germline CDR1 is SNHLY and CDR2 is FYNNEI. The J segment lost 6 bases and the V segment lost 2 bases, leaving 6 bases of the junction unmatched. CDR3 length: 15 amino acids. CDR3 residues: CASSEYGQGGQPQHF. The CDR3 DNA reads as TGTGCCAGCAGTGAATATGGACAGGGAGGTCAGCCCCAGCATTTT.

The V gene is TRBV11-3, the J gene TRBJ2-7; a possible D gene is TRBD1 (6 bases). The V gene's germline CDR1 is SGHNT and CDR2 YENEEA. The CDR3 is made up of 14 amino acids. Trimming pared 5 bases from V and 6 bases from J, leaving 17 bases between. CDR3 residues: CASSPGTTSREQYF. The CDR3 DNA reads TGTGCCAGCAGCCCCGGGACAACTTCCCGCGAGCAGTACTTC.

The V and J genes are TRBV27 and TRBJ1-2; no reliable D call. The CDR3 covers 15 residues. Germline-derived CDR1 and CDR2 are MNHEY and SMNVEV (reference sequence). V was clipped by 3 bases and J by 8 bases, with 19 bases between them. Here the CDR3 DNA reads TGTGCCAGCAGTTTTAGGGCCAAGGACTCTCACGGCTACACCTTC. It is translated as CASSFRAKDSHGYTF.

The V call is TRBV4-1, the J call TRBJ1-1; D not certain. Germline CDR1 reads MGHRA; CDR2 reads YSYEKL. The ends were cut back, 0 bases at V and 11 bases at J, with 13 bases in the middle. This CDR3 has 13 amino acids. Here the CDR3 reads CASSQEHGGLAFF. The CDR3, as DNA: TGCGCCAGCAGCCAAGAGCACGGAGGGTTGGCTTTCTTT.

The chain has TRBV7-2 and TRBJ2-3; 7 bases align to TRBD2. Losses at the gene ends were 10 bases for V and 3 bases for J; bases not matched to a gene: 13. This CDR3 comprises 15 residues. Germline lookup yields CDR1 SGHTA and CDR2 FQGNSA. The CDR3 loop is CANPTGSGRTDTQYF. The CDR3, as DNA: TGTGCCAACCCAACGGGTAGCGGGCGAACAGATACGCAGTATTTT.

This chain links TRBV7-9 with TRBJ1-3; no definite D call. CDR3 length equals 14 residues. V lost 3 bases to trimming and J lost 3 bases, with 9 bases between them. In germline, CDR1 is SEHNR, CDR2 FQNEAQ (reference sequence). CDR3 sequence (DNA): TGTGCCAGCAGCTTTTCGGGAGGTGGAAACACCATATATTTT. Translation gives CASSFSGGGNTIYF.

Only a few counts were recorded for this clone. The J gene is TRBJ2-7, the V gene TRBV11-2; 8 bases agree with TRBD2. V gave up 8 bases and J gave up 6 bases; unmatched junction bases: 6. Germline V gene sequence: CDR1 SGHAT, CDR2 FQNNGV. The CDR3 covers 12 residues. In nucleotides, the CDR3 is TGTGCCAGCGGAGCGGGAGATGTCGAGCAGTACTTC. Its protein is CASGAGDVEQYF.

The chain is built from TRBV9 and TRBJ2-1, with 11 bases aligning to TRBD2. V shed 2 bases and J 8 bases; nucleotides not matched to a gene: 6. Looked up from germline, CDR1 is SGDLS and CDR2 is YYNGEE. The CDR3 contains 15 residues. For the CDR3, the DNA is TGTGCCAGCAGCGTTAGCGGGAGGGCCTTTGATGAGCAGTTCTTC. Amino acids: CASSVSGRAFDEQFF.

The rearrangement links TRBV7-9 to TRBJ1-1, with TRBD1 identical over 8 bases. There are 16 residues in the CDR3. V was pared by 5 bases and J by 0 bases, with 8 bases of the junction left unmatched. The germline V gene has CDR1 SEHNR and CDR2 FQNEAQ (reference sequence). CDR3 DNA sequence: TGTGCCAGCAGCCCCCGCGGACAGGGACTGAACACTGAAGCTTTCTTT. This gives the protein CASSPRGQGLNTEAFF.